Presented here are 4 T cell receptor beta chains from one specimen sequenced in a study of blood T cell repertoires in COVID-19. The method was immunoSEQ multiplex PCR; TCRdb's version includes in-frame clones alone and lacks a portion of them. The profile shows 250,000 to 300,000 clones, 86% of them singletons. Sequencing was performed on peripheral blood. Receptors were obtained from a man between 18 and 29 years old with active or convalescent COVID-19.

V and J are TRBV6-5 and TRBJ2-2, with D possibly being TRBD2 (6 bases). The CDR3 loop spans 16 amino acids. Between the trimmed V and J ends, which lost 2 bases and 8 bases, there was a span of 18 bases. In germline, CDR1 is MNHEY, CDR2 SVGAGI. The CDR3: CASSYRPGLNLGELFF. The CDR3 bases are TGTGCCAGCAGTTACCGACCGGGACTGAATCTAGGGGAGCTGTTTTTT.

The V and J genes are TRBV11-2 and TRBJ2-2; the D is unclear. V was trimmed by 3 bases and J by 1 base, leaving 3 bases between them. This CDR3 is built from 13 residues. The germline CDR1 and CDR2 sequences are SGHAT and FQNNGV. In DNA, the CDR3 is TGTGCCAGCAGCTTCTGGAACACCGGGGAGCTGTTTTTT. It codes for CASSFWNTGELFF.

V is TRBV19 and J is TRBJ2-3; 7 nucleotides match TRBD1. This CDR3 is built from 16 residues. Unmatched junction bases numbered 12, after V lost 7 bases and J lost 2 bases. Germline CDR1 and CDR2: LNHDA and SQIVND (reference sequence). The CDR3 here is CASTRYRDSFTDTQYF. CDR3 nucleotides: TGTGCCAGTACCCGTTACCGGGACAGTTTCACAGATACGCAGTATTTT.

This clone was recorded a few times. The chain is built from TRBV28 and TRBJ2-7; no clear D. The CDR3 loop spans 13 amino acids. The germline CDR1 and CDR2 sequences are MDHEN and SYDVKM. Between the trimmed V and J ends, which lost 7 bases and 2 bases, there was a span of 12 bases. The chain's CDR3 is CASKLTHAYEQYF. The CDR3 region has the DNA TGTGCCAGCAAGCTGACTCACGCCTACGAGCAGTACTTC.